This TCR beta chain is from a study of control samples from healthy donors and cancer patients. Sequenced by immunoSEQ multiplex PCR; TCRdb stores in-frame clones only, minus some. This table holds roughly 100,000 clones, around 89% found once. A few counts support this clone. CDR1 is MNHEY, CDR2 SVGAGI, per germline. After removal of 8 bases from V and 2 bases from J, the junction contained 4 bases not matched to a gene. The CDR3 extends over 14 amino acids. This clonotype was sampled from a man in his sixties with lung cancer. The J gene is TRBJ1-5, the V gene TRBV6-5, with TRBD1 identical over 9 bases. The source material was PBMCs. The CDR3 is CASGRDRGNQPQHF. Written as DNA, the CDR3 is TGTGCCAGCGGAAGGGACAGGGGCAATCAGCCCCAGCATTTT.